Sequencing of this T cell receptor (beta chain) was carried out in a study of blood T cell repertoires in COVID-19. About the research overall: From T cells, B-cell-depleted T cells, or PBMCs came the material, which was cDNA or gDNA.

Per the original data handling: It was from reference gene primer amplification that nucleated cell counts were estimated. Data came from immunoSEQ multiplex PCR; TCRdb stores just in-frame clones and leaves some out. The D gene and trimming were derived from the DNA, and the V and J assignments and clone size from that table. This table has about 140,000 clones, about 83% appearing once. Germline V gene sequence: CDR1 SGHRS, CDR2 YFSETQ. V was cut by 3 bases and J by 0 bases, with 13 bases left in between. This CDR3 region has 15 residues. The material sequenced was peripheral blood. The sequence was obtained from a human donor in a cohort sampled during active COVID-19. The chain uses TRBV5-1 and TRBJ2-7; D may be TRBD2 (6 bases). The CDR3: CASSSQPGSSYEQYF. Here the CDR3 DNA reads TGCGCCAGCAGCTCCCAGCCCGGGAGCTCCTACGAGCAGTACTTC.